A single sample gave rise to the 5 T cell receptor beta chains below, sequenced in a study of T cell responses to AZD1222 COVID-19 vaccine. The protocol was immunoSEQ multiplex PCR, while the TCRdb copy is restricted to in-frame clones and leaves out a portion. The data hold some 120,000 clones, with roughly 90% observed a single time. Sequenced material: peripheral blood, taken on day 0 of AZD1222 vaccination. These receptors came from an adult in good health.

V and J are TRBV9 and TRBJ2-1; 7 bases fit TRBD2. Trimming took 6 bases from V and 0 from J; bases not matched to a gene: 3. There are 14 residues in the CDR3. Germline V gene data show CDR1 as SGDLS and CDR2 as YYNGEE. Written as DNA, the CDR3 is TGTGCCAGCAACGGGGACTACTCCTACAATGAGCAGTTCTTC. Encoded protein: CASNGDYSYNEQFF. Using reference TRBV9 and TRBJ2-1 for the parts outside the CDR3, the full variable domain is DSGVTQTPKHLITATGQRVTLRCSPRSGDLSVYWYQQSLDQGLQFLIQYYNGEERAKGNILERFSAQQFPDLHSELNLSSLELGDSALYFCASNGDYSYNEQFFGPGTRLTVL.

This sequence joins TRBV11-3 and TRBJ2-3; 13 bases map to TRBD2. The CDR3 totals 15 residues. Germline V gene sequence: CDR1 SGHNT, CDR2 YENEEA. V lost 5 bases, J lost 3 bases, and 2 bases stayed unmatched. The CDR3 protein is CASSAGLAGTDTQYF. In DNA form, the CDR3 reads TGTGCCAGCAGCGCGGGACTAGCGGGAACAGATACGCAGTATTTT.

The chain recombines TRBV9 with TRBJ1-4; D gene uncertain. Trimming pared 1 base from V and 10 bases from J, leaving 14 bases between. Germline loops: CDR1 SGDLS, CDR2 YYNGEE. The CDR3 runs 14 residues. DNA for the CDR3: TGTGCCAGCAGCGTATCCTCGGACGGGAGAAAACTGTTTTTT. It yields the protein CASSVSSDGRKLFF.

J is TRBJ2-5 and V is TRBV14, with unresolved D. Germline-derived CDR1 and CDR2 are SGHDN and FVKESK. CDR3 length: 11 residues. V was clipped by 4 bases and J by 1 base, with 1 base between them. CDR3 amino acids: CASSLQETQYF. CDR3 nucleotide sequence: TGTGCCAGCAGCCTCCAAGAGACCCAGTACTTC.

The chain combines TRBV4-2 with TRBJ2-2; D call uncertain. V was pared by 1 base and J by 7 bases, with 13 bases between. Germline CDR1 reads LGHNA; CDR2 reads YNFKEQ. This CDR3 comprises 15 residues. CDR3 region: CASSQVALVGGELFF. The DNA of the CDR3 is TGTGCCAGCAGCCAAGTCGCATTGGTCGGCGGGGAGCTGTTTTTT.